The T cell receptor beta chain described here comes from a study of cytomegalovirus exposure and HLA in healthy donors. Study results and caveats: Researchers reported from a later analysis that most CMV-associated TCR beta chains appeared HLA-restricted.

Germline values: CDR1 SGHDT, CDR2 YYEEEE. V was shortened by 0 bases and J by 11 bases, with 12 bases between the two germline ends. The CDR3 runs 13 residues. Vbeta (60) and Jbeta (13) primers were used in the PCR. Assay: immunoSEQ multiplex PCR; the TCRdb copy retains only in-frame clones and omits some. The sample holds roughly 130,000 clones, 82% seen once. Points on this clone: The antigen remains undetermined.

The clonotype comes from a boy younger than 10 in good health and CMV-seronegative. Sequenced input: PBMCs. The genes are TRBV5-6 and TRBJ2-1, with D possibly matching TRBD1 (5 bases). The chain's CDR3 is CASSLGGARKQFF. In DNA, the CDR3 is TGTGCCAGCAGCTTGGGGGGCGCTCGGAAGCAGTTCTTC.